Reported below is one T cell receptor (beta chain). Its target is not known. TCRdb ran MiXCR on the 5' RACE reads and lists one entry per CDR3 protein. The table includes a few hundred thousand distinct CDR3 sequences, 28% detected once. This sample is part of a study of T-cell memory formation after mild COVID-19. The CDR3 sequence is 12 residues long. Germline V lookup: CDR1 SGHVS, CDR2 FQNEAQ. The ends were cut back, 5 bases at V and 4 bases at J, with 8 bases in the middle. Overall study results and limits: Clones that contracted clustered mainly in CM and EM if CD4+ and in EMRA if CD8+. Nothing confirmed that second-wave clones peaking on day 37 were specific for SARS-CoV-2.

The genes are TRBV7-8 and TRBJ1-1; D unclear. The TCR was taken from an adult woman who had mild COVID-19 (a few samples of this study predate the infection). Cell type and time point are not known. Material: PBMCs or a T cell subset sorted from them (not recorded which). CDR3 bases: TGTGCCAGCAGCAACCCCGGCACTGAAGCTTTCTTT. Its translation: CASSNPGTEAFF.